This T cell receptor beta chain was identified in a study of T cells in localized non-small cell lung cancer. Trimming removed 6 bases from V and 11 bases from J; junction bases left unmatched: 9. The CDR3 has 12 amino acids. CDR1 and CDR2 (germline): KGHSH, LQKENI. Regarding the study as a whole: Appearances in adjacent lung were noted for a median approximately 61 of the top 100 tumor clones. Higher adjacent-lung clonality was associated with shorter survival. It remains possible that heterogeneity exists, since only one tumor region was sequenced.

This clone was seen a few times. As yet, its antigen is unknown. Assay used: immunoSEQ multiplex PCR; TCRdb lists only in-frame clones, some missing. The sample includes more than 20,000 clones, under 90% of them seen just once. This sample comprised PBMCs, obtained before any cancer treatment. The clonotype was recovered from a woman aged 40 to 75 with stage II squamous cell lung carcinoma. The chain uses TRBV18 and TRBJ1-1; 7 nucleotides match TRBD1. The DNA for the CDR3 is TGTGCCAGCTCGCGACCACAGGGGTGGGCTTTCTTT. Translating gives CASSRPQGWAFF.